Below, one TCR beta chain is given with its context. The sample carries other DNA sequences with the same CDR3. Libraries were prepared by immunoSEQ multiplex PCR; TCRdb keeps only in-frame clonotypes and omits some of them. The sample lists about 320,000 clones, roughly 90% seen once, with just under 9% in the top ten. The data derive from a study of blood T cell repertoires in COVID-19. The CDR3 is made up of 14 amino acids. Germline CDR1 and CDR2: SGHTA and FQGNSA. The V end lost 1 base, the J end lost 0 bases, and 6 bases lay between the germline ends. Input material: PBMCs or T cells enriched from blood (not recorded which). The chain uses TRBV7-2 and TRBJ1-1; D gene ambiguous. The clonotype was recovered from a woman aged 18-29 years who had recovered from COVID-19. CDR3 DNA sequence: TGTGCCAGCAGCTTAGGAGGGCTGAACACTGAAGCTTTCTTT. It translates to CASSLGGLNTEAFF. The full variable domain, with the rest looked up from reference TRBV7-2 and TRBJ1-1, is GAGVSQSPSNKVTEKGKDVELRCDPISGHTALYWYRQSLGQGLEFLIYFQGNSAPDKSGLPSDRFSAERTGGSVSTLTIQRTQQEDSAVYLCASSLGGLNTEAFFGQGTRLTVV.